The rows below give T cell receptor beta chains drawn from one sample of a study of cytotoxic CD8 clonotypes in ibrutinib-treated CLL. The table came from immunoSEQ multiplex PCR; TCRdb's copy has only in-frame clones and leaves some out. The table lists fewer than 85,000 clones, roughly 83% of them singletons. This material consisted of PBMCs, taken after 12 months of ibrutinib treatment. These receptors all come from a human donor with chronic lymphocytic leukemia. Both conserved end residues are part of each CDR3.

j_gene	v_gene	len	CDR3aa
TRBJ2-1	TRBV4-3	15	CASSPGGGRYNEQFF
TRBJ2-5	TRBV7-3	14	CASSSTGHKETQYF
TRBJ2-5	TRBV4-3	15	CASSQALGRQETQYF
TRBJ2-3	TRBV18	13	CASSPAGGDTQYF
TRBJ2-1	TRBV6-6	15	CASSPSGTGGHEQFF
TRBJ2-2	TRBV28	15	CASSVGTTLTGELFF
TRBJ1-5	TRBV7-2	14	CASSLAQGEQPQHF
TRBJ1-5	TRBV18	14	CASSQSRGNQPQHF
TRBJ2-2	TRBV4-1	16	CASSQDFGGDTGELFF
TRBJ1-1	TRBV10-3	13	CAIRRLENTEAFF
TRBJ2-6	TRBV6-5	16	CASSYSINSGANVLTF
TRBJ1-2	TRBV7-8	16	CASSLDGARAGYGYTF
TRBJ2-4	TRBV19	13	CASSKGARDIQYF
TRBJ2-2	TRBV4-2	15	CASSPRVAEPGELFF
TRBJ2-7	TRBV6-4	15	CASSEAAGSPYEQYF
TRBJ2-2	TRBV7-2	15	CASSPRDTNTGELFF
TRBJ1-2	TRBV27	13	CASSLGQGGGYTF
TRBJ1-2	TRBV19	14	CASSMGGGPYGYTF
TRBJ2-7	TRBV7-7	14	CASSPGQAVHEQYF
TRBJ1-4	TRBV5-1	15	CASSWSRQTNEKLFF
TRBJ2-3	TRBV11-2	15	CASSFGGTSTDTQYF